Listed below are T cell receptor beta chains from one sample, sequenced in a study of blood T cells in healthy people across ages. TCRdb re-called the 5' RACE reads with MiXCR, one entry per CDR3 protein. The table includes 1.5 million to 2 million distinct CDR3 sequences, roughly 43% detected once. The sample consisted of blood. Receptors were obtained from a human donor in good health. Each CDR3 is given with its conserved first and last residue. D genes are given only for firm matches. Not all rows give a size; the values are once, few, many and, for expanded clones, a class.

d_call: .
j_call: TRBJ2-5
clone_size: .
v_call: TRBV2
cdr3_nt: TGTGCCAGCCGCCAAAATAGGGCAGGGGAAGAGACCCAGTACTTC
cdr3_aa: CASRQNRAGEETQYF

d_call: .
j_call: TRBJ2-3
clone_size: few
v_call: TRBV7-2
cdr3_nt: TGTGCCAGCAGCTTGGTTAGCCAGGCGGCCACAGATACGCAGTATTTT
cdr3_aa: CASSLVSQAATDTQYF

d_call: .
j_call: TRBJ2-5
clone_size: .
v_call: TRBV6-5
cdr3_nt: TGTGCCAGCAGTTACGGGTCTAAGGAGACCCAGTACTTC
cdr3_aa: CASSYGSKETQYF

d_call: TRBD2
j_call: TRBJ2-7
clone_size: .
v_call: TRBV5-1
cdr3_nt: TGCGCCAGCAGCTTCGGGGGGACTAGCGGGGGCTACGAGCAGTACTTC
cdr3_aa: CASSFGGTSGGYEQYF

d_call: .
j_call: TRBJ2-7
clone_size: .
v_call: TRBV27
cdr3_nt: TGTGCCAGCAGTTTAAACAGTTTCTTCTACGAGCAGTACTTC
cdr3_aa: CASSLNSFFYEQYF

d_call: .
j_call: TRBJ1-4
clone_size: few
v_call: TRBV12-3/TRBV12-4
cdr3_nt: TGTGCCAGCAGGGCATTAAGGAGGAATAATGAAAAACTGTTTTTT
cdr3_aa: CASRALRRNNEKLFF

d_call: TRBD2
j_call: TRBJ2-7
clone_size: once
v_call: TRBV4-2
cdr3_nt: TGTGCCAGCAGCCAAGATAGCGGGGCTAGCGGGGTCTCCTACGAGCAGTACTTC
cdr3_aa: CASSQDSGASGVSYEQYF

d_call: TRBD1
j_call: TRBJ2-7
clone_size: .
v_call: TRBV20-1
cdr3_nt: TGCAGTACTAGAAAGACAGGGGGGTGTAACGAGCAGTACTTC
cdr3_aa: CSTRKTGGCNEQYF

d_call: TRBD1
j_call: TRBJ2-1
clone_size: .
v_call: TRBV7-2
cdr3_nt: TGTGCCAGCAGCTCCTCCGGGACAGGCTGGGATGAGCAGTTCTTC
cdr3_aa: CASSSSGTGWDEQFF

d_call: TRBD2
j_call: TRBJ2-7
clone_size: .
v_call: TRBV6-4
cdr3_nt: TGTGCCAGCAGCCGGGCAGCGGGGGGCGAGCAGTACTTC
cdr3_aa: CASSRAAGGEQYF

d_call: .
j_call: TRBJ1-2
clone_size: many
v_call: TRBV6-5
cdr3_nt: TGTGCCAGCAGTTCGCGACAGGATAACTATGGCTACACCTTC
cdr3_aa: CASSSRQDNYGYTF

d_call: .
j_call: TRBJ2-7
clone_size: .
v_call: TRBV7-6
cdr3_nt: TGTGCCAGCAGCGGTTGGCCGAGGAACGAGCAGTACTTC
cdr3_aa: CASSGWPRNEQYF

d_call: .
j_call: TRBJ2-1
clone_size: .
v_call: TRBV20-1
cdr3_nt: TGCAGTGCTAGGCTTCCTTACAATGAGCAGTTCTTC
cdr3_aa: CSARLPYNEQFF

d_call: TRBD2
j_call: TRBJ2-5
clone_size: few
v_call: TRBV11-3
cdr3_nt: TGTGCCAGCAGCTCCTTAGCGGGGGAGCAAGAGACCCAGTACTTC
cdr3_aa: CASSSLAGEQETQYF

d_call: .
j_call: TRBJ2-7
clone_size: .
v_call: TRBV5-1
cdr3_nt: TGCGCCAGCAGCTCCTCCGGAGGCCACGAGCAGTACTTC
cdr3_aa: CASSSSGGHEQYF

d_call: .
j_call: TRBJ2-5
clone_size: .
v_call: TRBV6-2/TRBV6-3
cdr3_nt: TGTGCCAGCAGTACCGACTACGGGACGCTTGTCCTTTTGTACTTC
cdr3_aa: CASSTDYGTLVLLYF

d_call: TRBD2
j_call: TRBJ2-1
clone_size: .
v_call: TRBV20-1
cdr3_nt: TGCAGTGCTAGAGGGCCGACTAGCGGGAGATTGGGTGAGCAGTTCTTC
cdr3_aa: CSARGPTSGRLGEQFF

d_call: TRBD1
j_call: TRBJ2-1
clone_size: few
v_call: TRBV7-6
cdr3_nt: TGTGCCAGCAGCCCACCGGGACAGGGGGCCAATGAGCAGTTCTTC
cdr3_aa: CASSPPGQGANEQFF

d_call: .
j_call: TRBJ2-7
clone_size: .
v_call: TRBV9
cdr3_nt: TGTGCCAGCAGCCCAAGACTTCCCTCGCATCCCTACGAGCAGTACTTC
cdr3_aa: CASSPRLPSHPYEQYF

d_call: .
j_call: TRBJ1-2
clone_size: many
v_call: TRBV12-3/TRBV12-4
cdr3_nt: TGTGCCAGCAATTCAAACAGGGCCCAATATGGCTACACCTTC
cdr3_aa: CASNSNRAQYGYTF

d_call: .
j_call: TRBJ1-5
clone_size: .
v_call: TRBV7-9
cdr3_nt: TGTGCCCGCAGCTTAGACGCCAGGGGCAATCAGCCCCAGCATTTT
cdr3_aa: CARSLDARGNQPQHF

d_call: .
j_call: TRBJ1-1
clone_size: once
v_call: TRBV11-3
cdr3_nt: TGTGCCAGCATCGAAGGGGGGGCCACTGAAGCTTTCTTT
cdr3_aa: CASIEGGATEAFF

d_call: .
j_call: TRBJ2-5
clone_size: .
v_call: TRBV24-1
cdr3_nt: TGTGCCACCAGTGATACCTCGAGGACAGCACAAGAGACCCAGTACTTC
cdr3_aa: CATSDTSRTAQETQYF

d_call: .
j_call: TRBJ2-3
clone_size: .
v_call: TRBV7-9
cdr3_nt: TGTGCCAGCAGCTTAGGAGGGGGTTCCCACCGAACTAGCACAGATACGCAGTATTTT
cdr3_aa: CASSLGGGSHRTSTDTQYF

d_call: .
j_call: TRBJ1-2
clone_size: .
v_call: TRBV7-9
cdr3_nt: TGTGCCAGCAGCTTATGGGTCAGTTCTAACTATGGCTACACCTTC
cdr3_aa: CASSLWVSSNYGYTF

d_call: .
j_call: TRBJ1-2
clone_size: .
v_call: TRBV5-1
cdr3_nt: TGCGCCAGCAGCTCTGAGGGGATGAATGGCTACACCTTC
cdr3_aa: CASSSEGMNGYTF

d_call: .
j_call: TRBJ2-5
clone_size: few
v_call: TRBV6-6
cdr3_nt: TGTGCCAGCAGACCCGGGACAAACCAAGAGACCCAGTACTTC
cdr3_aa: CASRPGTNQETQYF

d_call: TRBD1
j_call: TRBJ2-1
clone_size: .
v_call: TRBV2
cdr3_nt: TGTGCCAGCAGGCTTGGGACAGGGTCCTACAATGAGCAGTTCTTC
cdr3_aa: CASRLGTGSYNEQFF

d_call: .
j_call: TRBJ1-6
clone_size: once
v_call: TRBV11-2
cdr3_nt: TGTGCCAGCAGCTCATTACGTAAGGGGCAGGATTCACCCCTCCACTTT
cdr3_aa: CASSSLRKGQDSPLHF

d_call: .
j_call: TRBJ1-2
clone_size: .
v_call: TRBV4-3
cdr3_nt: TGCGCCAGCAGCCAACGGGCAGGGGCGGATGGCTACACCTTC
cdr3_aa: CASSQRAGADGYTF

d_call: TRBD2
j_call: TRBJ2-7
clone_size: .
v_call: TRBV7-2
cdr3_nt: TGTGCCAGCAGCTCCCCCCTCGGCGGGGGACCCTACGAGCAGTACTTC
cdr3_aa: CASSSPLGGGPYEQYF

d_call: .
j_call: TRBJ1-4
clone_size: few
v_call: TRBV12-3/TRBV12-4
cdr3_nt: TGTGCCAGCAGTTCGGGCAATGAAAAACTGTTTTTT
cdr3_aa: CASSSGNEKLFF

d_call: .
j_call: TRBJ1-4
clone_size: .
v_call: TRBV29-1
cdr3_nt: TGCAGCGTTGAAGGCAGGGGAGGAGAAAAACTGTTTTTT
cdr3_aa: CSVEGRGGEKLFF

d_call: .
j_call: TRBJ1-1
clone_size: .
v_call: TRBV20-1
cdr3_nt: TGCAGTGCTCCAATGGCGTCAGCGAACACTGAAGCTTTCTTT
cdr3_aa: CSAPMASANTEAFF

d_call: .
j_call: TRBJ1-2
clone_size: few
v_call: TRBV9
cdr3_nt: TGTGCCAGCAGCGCTCTCAGTGGCTACACCTTC
cdr3_aa: CASSALSGYTF

d_call: .
j_call: TRBJ2-5
clone_size: few
v_call: TRBV6-6
cdr3_nt: TGTGCCAGCAGTTACTCCCGGGGGAAAGAGACCCAGTACTTC
cdr3_aa: CASSYSRGKETQYF

d_call: TRBD1
j_call: TRBJ2-5
clone_size: .
v_call: TRBV6-2/TRBV6-3
cdr3_nt: TGTGCCAGCAGTCAAGCCGGGACAGGGGCCGAAGAGACCCAGTACTTC
cdr3_aa: CASSQAGTGAEETQYF

d_call: .
j_call: TRBJ2-3
clone_size: .
v_call: TRBV5-1
cdr3_nt: TGCGCCAGCAGCTTATCGGATAGAACAGATACGCAGTATTTT
cdr3_aa: CASSLSDRTDTQYF

d_call: .
j_call: TRBJ1-1
clone_size: .
v_call: TRBV19
cdr3_nt: TGTGCCAGTACCAAACTGTTTGCAGGGGCAACTGAAGCTTTCTTT
cdr3_aa: CASTKLFAGATEAFF

d_call: TRBD2
j_call: TRBJ2-5
clone_size: .
v_call: TRBV4-2
cdr3_nt: TGTGCCAGCAGCCAGGGACTACACCAAGAGACCCAGTACTTC
cdr3_aa: CASSQGLHQETQYF

d_call: .
j_call: TRBJ2-2
clone_size: .
v_call: TRBV29-1
cdr3_nt: TGCAGCGCCGCACCGACTGGGAGTTACGGGGAGCTGTTTTTT
cdr3_aa: CSAAPTGSYGELFF